The sequence of this T cell receptor (beta chain) was determined in a study of T cell responses to AZD1222 COVID-19 vaccine. Study as a whole: Second-dose groups at about 4 or about 12 weeks were pooled.

Sequencing was performed with immunoSEQ multiplex PCR; in TCRdb, only in-frame clones are kept and a portion is missing. The sample comprises tens of thousands of clones, about nine tenths of which are singletons, and about 2.9% rests with the top ten. This CDR3 region has 14 residues. Trimming left V 1 base short and J 8 bases short, with 12 bases between. Per the germline V gene, CDR1 is GTSNPN and CDR2 is SVGIG (reference sequence). The chain joins TRBV30 to TRBJ1-6, with D tentatively TRBD1 (6 bases). This TCR was sampled from an adult in good health. This specimen was peripheral blood, taken on day 0 of AZD1222 vaccination. In nucleotides, the CDR3 is TGTGCCTGGAGTGGAGGGGGGACGGATTCACCCCTCCACTTT. As protein: CAWSGGGTDSPLHF.